These 31 T cell receptor beta chains share one sample of origin, sequenced in a study of blood T cell repertoires in COVID-19. Sequenced by immunoSEQ multiplex PCR; TCRdb stores in-frame clones only, minus some. Here the sample spans approximately 480,000 clones, roughly 89% being singletons. Specimen: peripheral blood. The receptors originated from a man between 18 and 35 years old with COVID-19, enrolled during active disease.

V is TRBV7-2 and J is TRBJ1-1; D is unclear. The length of the CDR3 is 14 residues. In germline, CDR1 is SGHTA, CDR2 FQGNSA. The V end was cut by 5 bases, the J end by 4 bases, with 14 bases between. The CDR3 reads CASSVSGAITEAFF. The CDR3 nucleotides are TGTGCCAGCAGCGTTAGCGGAGCTATCACTGAAGCTTTCTTT.

This clone was seen more than once but under ten times. This rearrangement joins TRBV15 to TRBJ2-1; D might be TRBD2 (5 bases). V lost 0 bases, J lost 0 bases, and 6 bases lay in between. The CDR3 has 15 amino acids. Germline CDR1 and CDR2: LNHNV and YYDKDF (reference sequence). CDR3 region: CATSRERGSYNEQFF. The CDR3 DNA follows: TGTGCCACCAGCAGAGAACGGGGCTCCTACAATGAGCAGTTCTTC.

The genes are TRBV7-9 and TRBJ2-2, with D uncertain. Germline assignment: CDR1 SEHNR and CDR2 FQNEAQ (reference sequence). The CDR3 runs to 15 residues. V gave up 2 bases and J gave up 3 bases, with 10 bases separating them. CDR3: CASSLRNGDTGELFF. Written as DNA, the CDR3 is TGTGCCAGCAGCTTACGGAATGGAGACACCGGGGAGCTGTTTTTT. Full variable domain (outside the CDR3, taken from reference TRBV7-9 and TRBJ2-2): DTGVSQNPRHKITKRGQNVTFRCDPISEHNRLYWYRQTLGQGPEFLTYFQNEAQLEKSRLLSDRFSAERPKGSFSTLEIQRTEQGDSAMYLCASSLRNGDTGELFFGEGSRLTVL.

The chain uses TRBV6-1 and TRBJ2-4, with TRBD1 matching over 9 bases. Trimming took 3 bases from V and 8 from J; bases not matched to a gene: 8. Germline values: CDR1 MNHNS, CDR2 SASEGT. The CDR3 has 15 residues. The CDR3 bases are TGTGCCAGCAGTGATTGGGGGACAGGGAAGGACATTCAGTACTTC. Translated, it gives CASSDWGTGKDIQYF.

The chain recombines TRBV7-3 with TRBJ2-3; 7 bases match TRBD2. The CDR3 spans 16 residues. The ends lost 4 bases at V and 0 bases at J; junction bases unmatched: 7. Germline CDR1 SGHTA, CDR2 FQGTGA. CDR3 DNA sequence: TGTGCCAGCAGCTCCGGGGGGACTACTAGCACAGATACGCAGTATTTT. Translating it yields CASSSGGTTSTDTQYF. Filled out from reference TRBV7-3 and TRBJ2-3, the complete variable domain reads GAGVSQTPSNKVTEKGKYVELRCDPISGHTALYWYRQSLGQGPEFLIYFQGTGAADDSGLPNDRFFAVRPEGSVSTLKIQRTERGDSAVYLCASSSGGTTSTDTQYFGPGTRLTVL.

The chain has TRBV6-1 and TRBJ1-1, with D uncertain. Between the trimmed V and J ends, which lost 3 bases and 4 bases, there was a span of 18 bases. CDR3 size: 16 residues. Germline-derived CDR1 and CDR2 are MNHNS and SASEGT. In DNA form, the CDR3 reads TGTGCCAGCAGTGAGCCGGGAGATCCTCGAGGCACTGAAGCTTTCTTT. Translation gives CASSEPGDPRGTEAFF.

The chain is built from TRBV15 and TRBJ2-7; 10 bases agree with TRBD1. CDR1 and CDR2 (germline): LNHNV, YYDKDF (reference sequence). The CDR3 covers 15 residues. With V trimmed by 4 bases and J by 4 bases, 7 bases remained unmatched. The CDR3 nucleotides read TGTGCCACCAGCACTCGGACAGGGGGAAGGTACGAGCAGTACTTC. As protein: CATSTRTGGRYEQYF.

The V gene is TRBV6-5, the J gene TRBJ1-6, with TRBD1 identical over 10 bases. Germline trimming cut 2 bases from V and 10 bases from J; bases unmatched to any gene: 5. The CDR3 runs 15 residues. Germline V CDR1 and CDR2: MNHEY, SVGAGI. The CDR3 spells CASSYGDRGESPLHF. DNA of the CDR3: TGTGCCAGCAGTTACGGGGACAGGGGTGAATCACCCCTCCACTTT.

V is TRBV5-4 and J is TRBJ1-2; the match to TRBD1 covers 7 bases. CDR1 is SGHNT, CDR2 YYREEE, per germline (reference sequence). Trimming cost V 4 bases and J 4 bases; bases outside gene matches: 7. There are 14 residues in the CDR3. CDR3 in DNA: TGTGCCAGCAGCCAGACAGGGAGCGCCTATGGCTACACCTTC. Its protein product is CASSQTGSAYGYTF.

The V and J genes are TRBV11-2 and TRBJ2-2; maybe TRBD1 (5 bases). The CDR3 is made up of 15 amino acids. Germline V gives CDR1 SGHAT, CDR2 FQNNGV. Between the trimmed V and J ends, which lost 3 bases and 6 bases, there was a span of 14 bases. DNA for the CDR3: TGTGCCAGCAGCTTTCAGGGCTCGGGCGCCGGGGAGCTGTTTTTT. Amino acid sequence: CASSFQGSGAGELFF.

The chain is built from TRBV6-4 and TRBJ2-4; 8 nucleotides line up with TRBD1. The germline V gene encodes CDR1 MRHNA and CDR2 SNTAGT. The CDR3 covers 13 residues. V was clipped by 9 bases and J by 7 bases; unmatched bases: 8. The chain's CDR3 is CARTGAVENIQYF. The CDR3 coding sequence is TGTGCCAGGACAGGGGCGGTAGAGAACATTCAGTACTTC.

The chain combines TRBV6-6 with TRBJ2-5, with 7 bases fitting TRBD1. With V trimmed by 6 bases and J by 5 bases, 6 bases remained unmatched. The CDR3 has 13 amino acids. In germline, CDR1 is MNHNY, CDR2 SVGAGI (reference sequence). Here the CDR3 DNA reads TGTGCCAGCAGACGCGACAGGGCTGAGACCCAGTACTTC. It specifies CASRRDRAETQYF.

This chain links TRBV12-3 or TRBV12-4 with TRBJ1-5; 7 bases are shared with TRBD1. The CDR3 has 13 residues. J lost 8 bases, V lost 5 bases, and 6 bases had no gene match. The CDR3 nucleotides are TGTGCCAGCAGTCTCGGACAGGCCGAGCCCCAGCATTTT. This sequence encodes CASSLGQAEPQHF.

The chain combines TRBV3-1 (or the pseudogene TRBV3-2) with TRBJ2-5; 7 nucleotides align to TRBD2. J gave up 13 bases and V 5 bases, and 4 bases lay outside the gene matches. This CDR3 region has 10 residues. Germline V gene sequence: CDR1 LGHDT, CDR2 YNNKEL (reference sequence). The CDR3 DNA is TGTGCCAGCAGCGACAGCGGGGTGTACTTC. This sequence encodes CASSDSGVYF.

This chain links TRBV10-3 with TRBJ2-2, with 8 bases matching TRBD1. Germline V gives CDR1 ENHRY, CDR2 SYGVKD. This CDR3 spans 15 amino acids. The V and J ends lost 3 bases and 3 bases, in that order; junction bases with no gene match: 3. The CDR3 here is CAISDGRGHTGELFF. The DNA for the CDR3 is TGTGCCATCAGTGACGGCAGGGGGCACACCGGGGAGCTGTTTTTT.

Points on this clone: Other DNA sequences in this sample translate to the same CDR3. The chain carries TRBV5-4 and TRBJ2-5; tentative D call: TRBD2 (5 bases). The ends were cut back, 0 bases at V and 3 bases at J, with 9 bases in the middle. The length of the CDR3 is 14 residues. Germline V CDR1 and CDR2: SGHNT, YYREEE (reference sequence). The chain's CDR3 is CASSLAGTEETQYF. CDR3 in DNA: TGTGCCAGCAGCTTGGCGGGAACTGAAGAGACCCAGTACTTC.

The chain has TRBV29-1 and TRBJ2-7; 10 bases match TRBD1. Germline loops: CDR1 SQVTM, CDR2 ANQGSEA. V shed 5 bases, J shed 2 bases, and the junction held 3 bases outside the gene matches. This CDR3 spans 13 amino acids. The CDR3 bases are TGCAGCGTTCGGGGACAGGGGACCTACGAGCAGTACTTC. Protein: CSVRGQGTYEQYF.

The chain joins TRBV27 to TRBJ2-5, with a tentative D call TRBD1 (6 bases). The germline V gene encodes CDR1 MNHEY and CDR2 SMNVEV (reference sequence). V was pared by 0 bases and J by 5 bases, with 10 bases between. The CDR3 spans 14 residues. CDR3 amino acids: CASSLSPGVETQYF. CDR3 nucleotides: TGTGCCAGCAGTTTATCGCCAGGGGTCGAGACCCAGTACTTC.

This clone has a single count. V and J are TRBV4-1 and TRBJ1-1; D gene ambiguous. The V gene's germline CDR1 is MGHRA and CDR2 YSYEKL. Trimming removed 0 bases from V and 1 base from J, with 12 bases in between. CDR3 length: 16 residues. The CDR3 is CASSQERRGGNTEAFF. The CDR3 nucleotides are TGCGCCAGCAGCCAAGAAAGACGTGGCGGGAACACTGAAGCTTTCTTT.

The chain couples TRBV2 to TRBJ2-3, with D hard to call. Germline V gene data show CDR1 as SNHLY and CDR2 as FYNNEI. V lost 1 base and J lost 3, with 11 bases in between. The CDR3 consists of 15 residues. CDR3 sequence reads: CASSEVRVGTDTQYF. The CDR3 DNA reads TGTGCCAGCAGTGAAGTCCGGGTCGGGACAGATACGCAGTATTTT. Combining the CDR3 with reference TRBV2 and TRBJ2-3 gives the whole variable domain EPEVTQTPSHQVTQMGQEVILRCVPISNHLYFYWYRQILGQKVEFLVSFYNNEISEKSEIFDDQFSVERPDGSNFTLKIRSTKLEDSAMYFCASSEVRVGTDTQYFGPGTRLTVL.

This clone was picked up a small number of times. The J gene is TRBJ2-7, the V gene TRBV12-3 or TRBV12-4; 7 positions match TRBD2. V trimming: 8 bases; J trimming: 3 bases; junction bases outside the gene matches: 7. The CDR3 covers 13 residues. The CDR3 loop is CASRGSGDYEQYF. For the CDR3, the DNA is TGTGCCAGCCGGGGAAGCGGGGACTACGAGCAGTACTTC.

The chain couples TRBV11-3 to TRBJ1-1, with a weak D call TRBD1 (6 bases). Germline CDR1 reads SGHNT; CDR2 reads YENEEA. The CDR3 spans 15 residues. Trimming took 5 bases from V and 1 from J, leaving 14 bases between them. Here the CDR3 reads CASSNSRGKNTEAFF. In nucleotides, the CDR3 is TGTGCCAGCAGCAATAGCAGGGGTAAGAACACTGAAGCTTTCTTT.

This clone appeared a single time. V is TRBV4-1 and J is TRBJ2-1, with 13 bases that match TRBD2. J lost 0 bases, V lost 2 bases, and 13 bases had no gene match. Germline CDR1 reads MGHRA; CDR2 reads YSYEKL. CDR3 length: 21 residues. DNA for the CDR3: TGCGCCAGCAGCCAATATAGACGGGGCGGGACTAGCGGGGCCTCCTACAATGAGCAGTTCTTC. Translating it yields CASSQYRRGGTSGASYNEQFF.

J is TRBJ2-7 and V is TRBV6-1, with D unclear. The CDR3 contains 12 residues. Trimming pared 2 bases from V and 7 bases from J, leaving 9 bases between. CDR1 and CDR2 from the germline V gene are MNHNS and SASEGT. The CDR3 nucleotides are TGTGCCAGCAGTGAAAATCTCTCGGAGCAGTACTTC. Amino acids: CASSENLSEQYF.

The gene calls are TRBV4-1 and TRBJ2-1, with D unclear. The V gene's germline CDR1 is MGHRA and CDR2 YSYEKL. Trimming removed 4 bases at V and 5 bases at J, with 9 bases between. The CDR3 covers 13 residues. As DNA, the CDR3 is TGCGCCAGCAGCCCGACTCACGACAATGAGCAGTTCTTC. Its protein is CASSPTHDNEQFF.

The chain carries TRBV5-1 and TRBJ2-3, with D maybe TRBD2 (7 bases). Germline values: CDR1 SGHRS, CDR2 YFSETQ. Trimming shortened V by 3 bases and J by 9 bases, and 17 bases separated the two germline ends. The CDR3 runs to 14 residues. The CDR3 coding sequence is TGCGCCAGCAGCTCTGGGGGGGGCGAGCGGACGCAGTATTTT. Translating gives CASSSGGGERTQYF.

This sequence joins TRBV3-1 (or the pseudogene TRBV3-2) and TRBJ2-2, with unresolved D. Germline loops: CDR1 LGHDT, CDR2 YNNKEL (reference sequence). The germline V and J ends were trimmed by 2 bases and 4 bases, with 11 bases remaining between them. The CDR3 is made up of 15 amino acids. The CDR3 nucleotides are TGTGCCAGCAGCCAACCCTCCTTACTCACCGGGGAGCTGTTTTTT. Protein product: CASSQPSLLTGELFF.

The chain recombines TRBV3-1 (or the pseudogene TRBV3-2) with TRBJ2-7; 12 bases are a match to TRBD2. V shed 2 bases and J 0 bases; nucleotides not matched to a gene: 5. Germline CDR1 reads LGHDT; CDR2 reads YNNKEL (reference sequence). The CDR3 covers 17 residues. As DNA, the CDR3 is TGTGCCAGCAGCCAACTAGCGGGGGGGATTTTCTCCTACGAGCAGTACTTC. Translated, it gives CASSQLAGGIFSYEQYF.

This chain joins TRBV20-1 and TRBJ1-1, with D possibly TRBD1 on 5 matching bases. The CDR3 is made up of 16 amino acids. Germline values: CDR1 DFQATT, CDR2 SNEGSKA (reference sequence). The germline V and J ends were trimmed by 3 bases and 3 bases, with 20 bases remaining between them. CDR3 sequence: CSASSSRRGVDTEAFF. DNA of the CDR3: TGCAGTGCTAGTTCCTCCCGTCGGGGGGTGGACACTGAAGCTTTCTTT.

The chain has TRBV4-2 and TRBJ2-3, with D unresolved. This CDR3 comprises 14 residues. Germline V CDR1 and CDR2: LGHNA, YNFKEQ. The germline V and J ends were trimmed by 0 bases and 0 bases, with 4 bases remaining between them. The CDR3 region has the DNA TGTGCCAGCAGCCAAGATGGCAGCACAGATACGCAGTATTTT. Translation: CASSQDGSTDTQYF.

CDR3 in DNA: TGTGCCAGCAGCCCAACCGTCTCCCGGACTGCGCCGTATTTT. Its protein is CASSPTVSRTAPYF. J is TRBJ2-3 and V is TRBV7-2, with a tentative D call TRBD2 (5 bases). This CDR3 region has 14 residues. Deletions cut 5 bases from V and 14 bases from J, with 23 bases between. Germline V gene sequence: CDR1 SGHTA, CDR2 FQGNSA.